The text below deals with one T cell receptor beta chain. The data were obtained in a study of blood T cell repertoires in COVID-19. In the study overall: Material from acute and convalescent COVID-19 was sourced from the United States, Italy and Spain. The analysed material was cDNA or gDNA that came from T cells, B-cell-depleted T cells, or PBMCs.

How the authors handled the data: How many nucleated cells were present was estimated from reference gene primer amplification. Clones were sequenced by immunoSEQ multiplex PCR, and TCRdb holds only the in-frame ones, with some missing. Clone size and V and J calls were adopted from that table, with D and trimming inferred from the DNA. This repertoire shows about 63,000 clones, 79% found once; its top ten account for 30% to 40%. Trimming removed 5 bases from V and 7 bases from J, with 14 bases in between. This CDR3 has 13 amino acids. Looked up from germline, CDR1 is SGHVS and CDR2 is FQNEAQ. The chain combines TRBV7-8 with TRBJ1-2; D not resolved. Material for sequencing was peripheral blood. The receptor was isolated from a human donor in a cohort sampled during active COVID-19. The CDR3 nucleotides read TGTGCCAGCAGCCCAACGATCGGGTCTGGCTACACCTTC. Amino acid sequence: CASSPTIGSGYTF.